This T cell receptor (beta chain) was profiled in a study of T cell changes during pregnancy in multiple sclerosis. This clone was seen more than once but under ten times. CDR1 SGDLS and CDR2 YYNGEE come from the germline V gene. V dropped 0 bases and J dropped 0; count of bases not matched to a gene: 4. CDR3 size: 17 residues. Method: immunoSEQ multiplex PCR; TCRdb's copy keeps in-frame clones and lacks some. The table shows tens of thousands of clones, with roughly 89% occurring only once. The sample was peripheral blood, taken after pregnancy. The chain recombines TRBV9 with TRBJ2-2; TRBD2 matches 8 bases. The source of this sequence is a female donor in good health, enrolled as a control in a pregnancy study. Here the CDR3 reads CASSVAGAGANTGELFF. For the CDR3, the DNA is TGTGCCAGCAGCGTAGCTGGAGCGGGGGCGAACACCGGGGAGCTGTTTTTT.